The 23 T cell receptor beta chains below come from one sample, sequenced in a study of neoadjuvant anti-PD-1 for oral cavity cancer. Sequenced by immunoSEQ multiplex PCR; TCRdb stores in-frame clones only, minus some. The table records 14,000 or so clones, 65% of them present only once. The sample here was PBMCs, taken before nivolumab (anti-PD-1) treatment. These receptors came from a person between 40 and 80 years old with oral cavity squamous cell carcinoma.

The gene calls are TRBV5-1 and TRBJ2-5; TRBD1 matches 7 bases. This CDR3 is 15 amino acids long. The germline V gene encodes CDR1 SGHRS and CDR2 YFSETQ. After removal of 6 bases from V and 4 bases from J, the junction contained 12 bases not matched to a gene. The CDR3 loop is CASIPDAGTAETQYF. The DNA for the CDR3 is TGCGCCAGCATCCCCGATGCCGGGACAGCAGAGACCCAGTACTTC. The full variable domain, in which reference TRBV5-1 and TRBJ2-5 provide the parts outside the CDR3, is KAGVTQTPRYLIKTRGQQVTLSCSPISGHRSVSWYQQTPGQGLQFLFEYFSETQRNKGNFPGRFSGRQFSNSRSEMNVSTLELGDSALYLCASIPDAGTAETQYFGPGTRLLVL.

This clone was detected a few times. The rearrangement links TRBV30 to TRBJ1-1, with 10 bases fitting TRBD1. J was trimmed by 1 base and V by 3 bases; bases with no gene match: 5. The CDR3 consists of 15 residues. From germline, CDR1 is GTSNPN and CDR2 SVGIG (reference sequence). The CDR3 DNA follows: TGTGCCTGGAGCGCCCGGGACAGGGGGAACACTGAAGCTTTCTTT. This translates into CAWSARDRGNTEAFF.

DNA of the CDR3: TGTGCCAGCAGTGAAGCGAGCTACGGAGTAGAGACCCAGTACTTC. Translating it yields CASSEASYGVETQYF. This chain uses TRBV6-1 with TRBJ2-5; unclear D gene. The CDR3 covers 15 residues. The ends were cut back, 0 bases at V and 4 bases at J, with 12 bases in the middle. Germline CDR1 is MNHNS and CDR2 is SASEGT.

V usage is TRBV15 and J usage is TRBJ2-5, with 9 bases matching TRBD1. Losses at the gene ends were 1 base for V and 4 bases for J; bases not matched to a gene: 7. The CDR3 covers 16 residues. In germline, CDR1 is LNHNV, CDR2 YYDKDF (reference sequence). The chain's CDR3 is CATSRGLGQGSETQYF. The CDR3 DNA follows: TGTGCCACCAGCAGAGGGTTGGGACAGGGATCAGAGACCCAGTACTTC.

This clone was counted only a few times. The rearrangement joins TRBV7-7 to TRBJ2-5; no clear D gene. CDR1 SSHAT and CDR2 FNYEAQ come from the germline V gene (reference sequence). V dropped 4 bases and J dropped 0 bases, with 15 bases sitting between them. The CDR3 extends over 16 amino acids. Written as DNA, the CDR3 is TGTGCCAGCAGCTCGGGCGGCTCTAAGAACCAAGAGACCCAGTACTTC. This codes for CASSSGGSKNQETQYF.

The V call is TRBV29-1, the J call TRBJ1-2; no firm D call. The ends were cut back, 0 bases at V and 3 bases at J, with 11 bases in the middle. CDR1 and CDR2 from the germline V gene are SQVTM and ANQGSEA. The CDR3 contains 14 residues. CDR3 in DNA: TGCAGCGTTGAAGATCTCCACAGATACTATGGCTACACCTTC. Protein: CSVEDLHRYYGYTF.

The sample holds a few counts of this clone. This chain connects TRBV7-2 to TRBJ2-1; no definite D call. The CDR3 is made up of 13 amino acids. V dropped 2 bases and J dropped 5 bases, with 7 bases sitting between them. Germline loops: CDR1 SGHTA, CDR2 FQGNSA. CDR3 sequence: CASSLTAHNEQFF. The CDR3 bases are TGTGCCAGCAGCTTAACAGCCCACAATGAGCAGTTCTTC.

The chain combines TRBV30 with TRBJ2-7, with D maybe TRBD1 (5 bases). V was pared by 2 bases and J by 3 bases, with 14 bases between. The CDR3 is 14 residues long. CDR1 and CDR2 (germline): GTSNPN, SVGIG (reference sequence). Written as DNA, the CDR3 is TGTGCCTGGAGTTTCCCCGGCAGGGTCTACGAGCAGTACTTC. It specifies CAWSFPGRVYEQYF.

The V call is TRBV6-6, the J call TRBJ1-4, with a possible D match to TRBD1 (5 bases). The CDR3 is made up of 12 amino acids. CDR1 and CDR2 (germline): MNHNY, SVGAGI (reference sequence). CDR3 protein: CAVGWGNEKLFF. CDR3 sequence (DNA): TGTGCAGTCGGGTGGGGGAATGAAAAACTGTTTTTT.

This chain connects TRBV4-2 to TRBJ2-7; 7 bases agree with TRBD2. The CDR3 has 15 amino acids. With 0 bases clipped from V and 3 bases from J, the junction kept 5 bases outside the gene matches. Germline CDR1 is LGHNA and CDR2 is YNFKEQ. This CDR3 reads CASSQEVLALYEQYF. CDR3 sequence (DNA): TGTGCCAGCAGCCAAGAAGTACTAGCGCTCTACGAGCAGTACTTC.

This clone was seen only a few times. The CDR3 here is CASSLKGGSSGNTIYF. The CDR3 nucleotides are TGCGCCAGCAGCTTAAAAGGCGGGAGCTCTGGAAACACCATATATTTT. The chain joins TRBV5-1 to TRBJ1-3, with no clear D. Between the trimmed V and J ends, which lost 2 bases and 0 bases, there was a span of 12 bases. The CDR3 extends over 16 amino acids. Per germline, CDR1 SGHRS and CDR2 YFSETQ.

This clone was seen a few times. The chain joins TRBV4-2 to TRBJ2-3, with D perhaps given as TRBD1 or TRBD2 (6 bases each). Germline assignment: CDR1 LGHNA and CDR2 YNFKEQ. V was pared by 1 base and J by 2 bases, with 10 bases between. CDR3 length: 15 residues. The CDR3 nucleotides read TGTGCCAGCAGCCAAGGGGGGCGGGACACAGATACGCAGTATTTT. It specifies CASSQGGRDTDTQYF.

This clone occurred once. The chain recombines TRBV27 with TRBJ2-1, with 15 bases fitting TRBD2. Per germline, CDR1 MNHEY and CDR2 SMNVEV (reference sequence). V shed 6 bases and J 4 bases; nucleotides not matched to a gene: 4. The CDR3 is 16 amino acids. The CDR3 DNA is TGTGCCAGCAGCCTCGGGACTAGCGGGGGGTACAATGAGCAGTTCTTC. As protein: CASSLGTSGGYNEQFF.

This clone was seen just once. This chain joins TRBV6-5 and TRBJ1-1, with D perhaps matching TRBD1 (5 bases). CDR3 length: 13 amino acids. Germline-derived CDR1 and CDR2 are MNHEY and SVGAGI. Trimming took 11 bases from V and 0 from J, leaving 13 bases between them. The CDR3 bases are TGTGCCGCGTACAAGGACATGAACACTGAAGCTTTCTTT. Translating gives CAAYKDMNTEAFF.

The chain carries TRBV29-1 and TRBJ2-3; no clear D gene. V shed 7 bases and J shed 2 bases, with 19 bases lying between them. Germline values: CDR1 SQVTM, CDR2 ANQGSEA. The CDR3 consists of 15 residues. CDR3 in DNA: TGCAGCGGCTTCCGGGCAATAACTCCCACAGATACGCAGTATTTT. The encoded protein is CSGFRAITPTDTQYF.

The rearrangement links TRBV29-1 to TRBJ1-5, with D uncertain. The CDR3 is made up of 13 amino acids. V was clipped by 4 bases and J by 3 bases, with 10 bases between them. CDR1 SQVTM and CDR2 ANQGSEA come from the germline V gene. CDR3 in DNA: TGCAGCGTTGCGGTGCAGGACAATCAGCCCCAGCATTTT. It translates to CSVAVQDNQPQHF.

This clone was picked up a small number of times. In DNA, the CDR3 is TGTGCCAGCTCACCACGCCAGGGAACAGATGAGCAGTTCTTC. It encodes CASSPRQGTDEQFF. The V and J genes are TRBV18 and TRBJ2-1; D is possibly TRBD1 (5 bases). V was shortened by 1 base and J by 8 bases, with 12 bases between the two germline ends. The germline gives CDR1 KGHSH, CDR2 LQKENI. The CDR3 consists of 14 residues.

The rearrangement joins TRBV7-8 to TRBJ1-2; D gene unclear. Per the germline V gene, CDR1 is SGHVS and CDR2 is FQNEAQ. With 2 bases removed from V and 8 bases from J, the gap between germline ends came to 15 bases. The CDR3 spans 14 residues. The CDR3 bases are TGTGCCAGCAGCTTAAGGCGATCCCCTCAAGGCTACACCTTC. Translating it yields CASSLRRSPQGYTF. The full variable domain, in which reference TRBV7-8 and TRBJ1-2 provide the parts outside the CDR3, is GAGVSQSPRYKVAKRGQDVALRCDPISGHVSLFWYQQALGQGPEFLTYFQNEAQLDKSGLPSDRFFAERPEGSVSTLKIQRTQQEDSAVYLCASSLRRSPQGYTFGSGTRLTVV.

In DNA form, the CDR3 reads TGTGCCTGGAGTAGTGGCTTTGGCAATCAGCCCCAGCATTTT. Translating it yields CAWSSGFGNQPQHF. The rearrangement joins TRBV30 to TRBJ1-5, with D uncertain. CDR1 GTSNPN and CDR2 SVGIG come from the germline V gene (reference sequence). This CDR3 contains 14 residues. The ends were cut back, 2 bases at V and 2 bases at J, with 10 bases in the middle. Supplemented by reference TRBV30 and TRBJ1-5, the full variable domain reads SQTIHQWPATLVQPVGSPLSLECTVEGTSNPNLYWYRQAAGRGLQLLFYSVGIGQISSEVPQNLSASRPQDRQFILSSKKLLLSDSGFYLCAWSSGFGNQPQHFGDGTRLSIL.

Only a few counts were recorded for this clone. The V call is TRBV13, the J call TRBJ1-1; TRBD1 matches 10 bases. The CDR3 runs 16 residues. In germline, CDR1 is PRHDT, CDR2 FYEKMQ (reference sequence). The V gene end was trimmed by 0 bases and the J gene end by 7 bases; junction bases not matched to a gene: 8. The CDR3 DNA follows: TGTGCCAGCAGCTTAGGAGACAGGGGGCTTATCGGTGAAGCTTTCTTT. Protein sequence: CASSLGDRGLIGEAFF.

The chain carries TRBV19 and TRBJ2-1; possible D gene TRBD1, 5 bases. The V end lost 6 bases, the J end lost 5 bases, and 8 bases lay between the germline ends. Germline CDR1 is LNHDA and CDR2 is SQIVND (reference sequence). There are 12 residues in the CDR3. The CDR3 DNA reads as TGTGCCAGTAGGGACATCCACAATGAGCAGTTCTTC. This codes for CASRDIHNEQFF.

This chain joins TRBV6-1 and TRBJ1-2; D remains unclear. CDR1 is MNHNS, CDR2 SASEGT, per germline. The CDR3 is 13 amino acids. Between the trimmed V and J ends, which lost 4 bases and 8 bases, there was a span of 14 bases. The CDR3 coding sequence is TGTGCCAGCAGTGCGCTACAAAAGGGAGGCTACACCTTC. This sequence encodes CASSALQKGGYTF.

This clone occurred a few times. The chain employs TRBV19 and TRBJ2-2, with 7 bases that match TRBD1. The CDR3 is 15 amino acids. V shed 10 bases and J 0 bases; nucleotides not matched to a gene: 8. Germline lookup yields CDR1 LNHDA and CDR2 SQIVND (reference sequence). The CDR3 bases are TGTGCCACCGCCGACAGGGTCGCGAACACCGGGGAGCTGTTTTTT. Translating it yields CATADRVANTGELFF.